This TCR beta chain was documented in a study of blood T cell repertoires in COVID-19 (dated by TCRdb to about 2020). Context from the whole study: The collaborator samples originated in the United States, Italy and Spain and spanned the acute and convalescent phases of COVID-19. Where HLA class I and class II types were available, the types were taken from metadata supplied by the sample provider, not from assay-based typing. The material from the prospective study consisted of cDNA or gDNA derived from T cells, B-cell-depleted T cells, or PBMCs. Samples came from the ongoing ImmuneRACE study (first 160 participants) plus 1,254 subjects from 6 global collaborators. The dataset comprised deeply sampled blood TCRbeta repertoires from subjects exposed to, actively infected with, or recovered from COVID-19. Sample metadata almost always included a de-identified subject ID, COVID-19 status, age in years and sex. A freely available public database, intended as a resource for researchers studying the immune response to SARS-CoV-2, is where the repertoires were released.

TCRbeta CDR3 regions were amplified from genomic DNA using the immunoSEQ Assay, a bias-controlled multiplex PCR. Concerning the study's data processing: Nucleated cell counts per sample were estimated from amplification of reference gene primers within the assay. To quantify the absolute abundance of each unique TCRbeta CDR3 rearrangement, sequence reads were collapsed and filtered. Productive Simpson clonality was computed per sample as the square root of Simpson's diversity index over productive rearrangements. TCRdb provides this immuneACCESS table in a form limited to in-frame rearrangements. Some clones are lacking; in checked studies, under half of them reflect an unresolved V gene, and why the rest are absent is not known. The D gene and trimming were derived from the DNA, and the V and J assignments and clone size from that table. Present in this sample are 99,000 or so clones, 85% to 90% of which were seen just once. The ten largest clonotypes hold 5.1% of the sample.

For this clone: The antigen it binds to is not known. One base away there is no much larger clone; base qualities are not given.

The investigation overall reported the following: Clinical and demographic metadata were provided uncurated, with the amount varying by source and participant.

From its cysteine to its phenylalanine, the CDR3 spans 13 amino acids. The retained sequence is limited to the CDR3, 39 bases, with the frame set at the first base. CDR1 and CDR2, looked up from the germline V gene, are KGHDR and SFDVKD. The junction shows trimming of 5 bases on V and 1 base on J, plus 8 bases between the germline ends. Collaborating institutions collected whole blood in K2EDTA tubes following their own protocols. For TCRbeta analysis, collaborator samples were shipped as frozen whole blood, as isolated PBMCs, or as DNA extracted from either sample type. The material sequenced was peripheral blood. This TCR was recovered from a human donor in a cohort sampled during active COVID-19. The V and J genes are TRBV24-1 and TRBJ2-7; TRBD1 is a possible D gene, resting on 5 matching bases. Here the CDR3 is given as CATSATDSYEQYF. The DNA is TGTGCCACCAGTGCGACAGATTCCTACGAGCAGTACTTC.